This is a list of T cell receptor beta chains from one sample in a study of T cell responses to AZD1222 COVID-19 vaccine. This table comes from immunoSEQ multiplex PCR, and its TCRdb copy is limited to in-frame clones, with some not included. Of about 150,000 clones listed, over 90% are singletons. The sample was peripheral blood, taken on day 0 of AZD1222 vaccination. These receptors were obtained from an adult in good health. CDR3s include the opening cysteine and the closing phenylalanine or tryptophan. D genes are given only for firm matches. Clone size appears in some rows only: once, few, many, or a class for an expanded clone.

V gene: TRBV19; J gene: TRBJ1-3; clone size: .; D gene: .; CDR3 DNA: TGTGCCAGTAGGGCGACAAACTCTGGAAACACCATATATTTT; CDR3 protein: CASRATNSGNTIYF
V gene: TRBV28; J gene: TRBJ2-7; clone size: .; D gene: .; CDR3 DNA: TGTGCCAGCAGTTTTGGGAACTACGAGCAGTACTTC; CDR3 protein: CASSFGNYEQYF
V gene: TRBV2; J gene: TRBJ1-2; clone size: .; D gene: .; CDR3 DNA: TGTGCCAGCAGTGAATGGACGGCCTATGGCTACACCTTC; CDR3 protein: CASSEWTAYGYTF
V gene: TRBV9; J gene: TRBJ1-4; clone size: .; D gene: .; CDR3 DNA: TGTGCCAGCAGCGTAGGGTCTGATTCTGAAAAACTGTTTTTT; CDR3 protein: CASSVGSDSEKLFF
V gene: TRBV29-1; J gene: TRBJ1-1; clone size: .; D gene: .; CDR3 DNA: TGCAGCGCCGATGTGGGGGAGACTGAAGCTTTCTTT; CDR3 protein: CSADVGETEAFF
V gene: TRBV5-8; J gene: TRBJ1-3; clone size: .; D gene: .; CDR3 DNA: TGTGCCAGCAGCTCGGACCCAAACTCTGGAAACACCATATATTTT; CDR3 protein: CASSSDPNSGNTIYF
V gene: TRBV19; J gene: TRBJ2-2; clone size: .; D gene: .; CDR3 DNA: TGTGCCAGTAGTTCCCCGACAGGGAGGATCGGGGAGCTGTTTTTT; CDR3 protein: CASSSPTGRIGELFF
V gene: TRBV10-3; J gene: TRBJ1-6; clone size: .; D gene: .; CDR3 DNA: TGTGCCATCAGTCTGGACAGTTCCTATAATTCACCCCTCCACTTT; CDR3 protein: CAISLDSSYNSPLHF
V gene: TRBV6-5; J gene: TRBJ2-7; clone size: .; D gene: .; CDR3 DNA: TGTGCCAGCAGTAGAACATGGGGGCGCGTTTACGAGCAGTACTTC; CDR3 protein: CASSRTWGRVYEQYF
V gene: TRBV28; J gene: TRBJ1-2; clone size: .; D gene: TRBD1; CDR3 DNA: TGTGCCAGCAGTATTCTCCCCCGGGACAGAAACACCTTC; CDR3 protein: CASSILPRDRNTF
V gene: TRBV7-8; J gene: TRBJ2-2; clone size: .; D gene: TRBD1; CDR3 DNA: TGTGCCAGCAGCCCCTGGACAGGGGTGAGCAACACCGGGGAGCTGTTTTTT; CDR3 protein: CASSPWTGVSNTGELFF
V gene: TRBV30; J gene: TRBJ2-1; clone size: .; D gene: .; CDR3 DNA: TGTGCCTGGAGTGTACTGGAGGCAGGGCTAGTCTACAATGAGCAGTTCTTC; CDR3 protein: CAWSVLEAGLVYNEQFF
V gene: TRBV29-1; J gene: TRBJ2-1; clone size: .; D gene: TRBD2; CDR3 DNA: TGCAGCGTTGTTTTGGCGGGAGAAGGCAATGAGCAGTTCTTC; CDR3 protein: CSVVLAGEGNEQFF
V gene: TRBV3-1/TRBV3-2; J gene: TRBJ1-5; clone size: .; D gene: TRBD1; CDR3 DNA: TGTGCCAGCAGCCCCGGGACAGGGGCCCAGCATTTT; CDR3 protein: CASSPGTGAQHF
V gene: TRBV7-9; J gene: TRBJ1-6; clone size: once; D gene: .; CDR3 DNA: TGTGCCAGCACCCAGGTCAATTCACCCCTCCACTTT; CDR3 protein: CASTQVNSPLHF
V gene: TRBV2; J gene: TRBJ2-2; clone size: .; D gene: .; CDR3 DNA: TGTGCCAGCAGTGACCCCAGGAGCACCGGGGAGCTGTTTTTT; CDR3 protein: CASSDPRSTGELFF
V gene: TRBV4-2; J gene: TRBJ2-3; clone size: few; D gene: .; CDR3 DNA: TGTGCCAGCAGCCAACTTGCTGACACAGATACGCAGTATTTT; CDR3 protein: CASSQLADTDTQYF
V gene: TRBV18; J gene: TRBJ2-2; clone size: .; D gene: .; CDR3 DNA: TGTGCCAGCTCACCATTTACCCCAAACACCGGGGAGCTGTTTTTT; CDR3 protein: CASSPFTPNTGELFF
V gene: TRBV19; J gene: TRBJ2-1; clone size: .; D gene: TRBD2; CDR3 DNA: TGTGCCAGTAGTCCCGCTAGCGGGGACTACAATGAGCAGTTCTTC; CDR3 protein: CASSPASGDYNEQFF
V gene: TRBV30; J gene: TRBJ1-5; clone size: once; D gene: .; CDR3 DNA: TGTGCCTGGAGTGTGCCGGACCGACGCAATCAGCCCCAGCATTTT; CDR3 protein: CAWSVPDRRNQPQHF
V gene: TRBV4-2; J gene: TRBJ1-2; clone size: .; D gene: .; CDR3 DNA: TGTGCCAGCAGCCAAGGGTTGGGGGCTGACTATGGCTACACCTTC; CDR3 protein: CASSQGLGADYGYTF
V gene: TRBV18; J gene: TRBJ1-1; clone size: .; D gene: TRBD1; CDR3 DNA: TGTGCCAGCTCACCACCGGGACAGGTAACCACTGAAGCTTTCTTT; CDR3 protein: CASSPPGQVTTEAFF
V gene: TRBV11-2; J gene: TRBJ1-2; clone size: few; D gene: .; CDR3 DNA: TGTGCCAGCAGCCCCTTACAGGGTTTCGACTATGGCTACACCTTC; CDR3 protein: CASSPLQGFDYGYTF
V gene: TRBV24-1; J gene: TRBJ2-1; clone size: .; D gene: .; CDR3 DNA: TGTGCCACCTCCGGGACTCGAGGACCAACTGAGCAGTTCTTC; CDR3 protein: CATSGTRGPTEQFF
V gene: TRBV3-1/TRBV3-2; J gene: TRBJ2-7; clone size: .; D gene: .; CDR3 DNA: TGTGCCAGCAGCCGAGGCCCGAGAGGAATCCACGAGCAGTACTTC; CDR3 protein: CASSRGPRGIHEQYF
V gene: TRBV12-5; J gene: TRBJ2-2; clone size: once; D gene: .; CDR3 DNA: TGTGCTAGTGGTTTAGGACAGATCACCGGGGAGCTGTTTTTT; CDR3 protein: CASGLGQITGELFF
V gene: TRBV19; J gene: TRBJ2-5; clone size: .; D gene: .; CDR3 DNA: TGTGCCAGTAGTCCGAATAGGATGGCGCCCCAGGAGACCCAGTACTTC; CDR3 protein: CASSPNRMAPQETQYF
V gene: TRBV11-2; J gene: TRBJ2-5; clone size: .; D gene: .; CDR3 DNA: TGTGCCAGCAGCTTAACGGTAAATCAAGAGACCCAGTACTTC; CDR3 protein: CASSLTVNQETQYF
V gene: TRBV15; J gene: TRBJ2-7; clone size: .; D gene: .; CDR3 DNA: TGTGCCACCAGCAGGGGACCGAGCTCCTACGAGCAGTACTTC; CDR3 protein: CATSRGPSSYEQYF
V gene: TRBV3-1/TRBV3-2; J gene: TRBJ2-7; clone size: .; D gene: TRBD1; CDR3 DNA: TGTGCCAGCAGCCCCGGACAGGGACCCTACGAGCAGTACTTC; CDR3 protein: CASSPGQGPYEQYF
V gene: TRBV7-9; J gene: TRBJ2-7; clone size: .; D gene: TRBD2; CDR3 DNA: TGTGCCAGCAGCTTAACGGCGGGAGCGGGGGAGCAGTACTTC; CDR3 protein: CASSLTAGAGEQYF
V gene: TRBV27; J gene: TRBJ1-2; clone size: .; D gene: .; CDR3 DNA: TGTGCCAGCAGTCCTGACGGGTGGGGGTACCATGGCTACACCTTC; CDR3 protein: CASSPDGWGYHGYTF
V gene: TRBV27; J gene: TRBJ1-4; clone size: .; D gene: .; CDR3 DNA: TGTGCCAGCAGTTTTCATTTTCAATCGGACGGGAGCCTTAATGAAAAACTGTTTTTT; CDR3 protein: CASSFHFQSDGSLNEKLFF
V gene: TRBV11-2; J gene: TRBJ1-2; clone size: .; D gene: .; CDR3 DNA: TGTGCCAGCAGCCCCCCGACAGGCTATGGCTACACCTTC; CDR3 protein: CASSPPTGYGYTF
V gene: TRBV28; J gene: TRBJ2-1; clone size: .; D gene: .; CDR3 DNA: TGTGCCAGCAGTTTATTGCTAGACAAGACCTACAATGAGCAGTTCTTC; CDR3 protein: CASSLLLDKTYNEQFF
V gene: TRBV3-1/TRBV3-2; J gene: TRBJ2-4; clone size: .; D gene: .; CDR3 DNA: TGTGCCAGCAGCTACTCTAGGGGGAATGGGTCCAAAAACATTCAGTACTTC; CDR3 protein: CASSYSRGNGSKNIQYF
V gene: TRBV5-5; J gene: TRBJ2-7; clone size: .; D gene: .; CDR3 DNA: TGTGCCAGCAGCCCCCAAGAAAGCTACGAGCAGTACTTC; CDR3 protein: CASSPQESYEQYF
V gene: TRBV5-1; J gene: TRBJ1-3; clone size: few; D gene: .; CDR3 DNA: TGCGCCAGCAGCCAACAAGGGGATGGAAACACCATATATTTT; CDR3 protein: CASSQQGDGNTIYF
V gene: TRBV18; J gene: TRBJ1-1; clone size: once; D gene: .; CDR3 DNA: TGTGCCAGCTCAGGGACGAAAGGGCTCCTCACTGAAGCTTTCTTT; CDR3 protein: CASSGTKGLLTEAFF
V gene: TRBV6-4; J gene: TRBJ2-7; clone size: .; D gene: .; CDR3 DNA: TGTGCCAGCAGTGAATCCTCCGGGGCGCCAGTCTACGAGCAGTACTTC; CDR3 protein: CASSESSGAPVYEQYF
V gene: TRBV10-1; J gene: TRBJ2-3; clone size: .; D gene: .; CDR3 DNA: TGCGCCAGCAACCTAGGGGGAGATACGCAGTATTTT; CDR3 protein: CASNLGGDTQYF
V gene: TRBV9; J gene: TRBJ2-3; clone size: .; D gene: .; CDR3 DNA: TGTGCCAGCAGCGTAGTGCCAGATACGCAGTATTTT; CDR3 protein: CASSVVPDTQYF
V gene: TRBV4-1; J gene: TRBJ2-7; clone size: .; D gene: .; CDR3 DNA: TGCGCCAGCAGCCAAGCTGTCCCGGGACATCACGAGCAGTACTTC; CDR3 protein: CASSQAVPGHHEQYF
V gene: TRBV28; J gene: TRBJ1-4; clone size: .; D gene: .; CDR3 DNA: TGTGCCAGCAGTTTATACGGCGGAGGGTTGAACGAAAAACTGTTTTTT; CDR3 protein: CASSLYGGGLNEKLFF
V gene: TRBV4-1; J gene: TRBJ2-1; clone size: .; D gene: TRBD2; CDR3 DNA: TGCGCCAGCAGCCCGGACCTAGCGGGCCTATACAATGAGCAGTTCTTC; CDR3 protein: CASSPDLAGLYNEQFF
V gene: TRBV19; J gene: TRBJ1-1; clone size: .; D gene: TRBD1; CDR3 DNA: TGTGCCAGTAGTACGTCCGGGACAGGGGACACTGAAGCTTTCTTT; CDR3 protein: CASSTSGTGDTEAFF
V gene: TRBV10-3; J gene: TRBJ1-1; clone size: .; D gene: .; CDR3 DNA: TGTGCCATCAGCGGTGAGAACACTGAAGCTTTCTTT; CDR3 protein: CAISGENTEAFF
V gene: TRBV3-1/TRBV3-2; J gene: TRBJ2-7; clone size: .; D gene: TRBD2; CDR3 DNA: TGTGCCAGCACACCCGGGACTAGCAGCTACGAGCAGTACTTC; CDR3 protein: CASTPGTSSYEQYF
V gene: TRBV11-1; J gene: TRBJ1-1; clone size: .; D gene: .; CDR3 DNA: TGTGCCAGCAGCAGGGAGCTGATGAACACTGAAGCTTTCTTT; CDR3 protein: CASSRELMNTEAFF
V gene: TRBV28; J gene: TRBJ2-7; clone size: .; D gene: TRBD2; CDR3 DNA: TGTGCCAGCAGTTCTAGCGGGAGCTACGAGCAGTACTTC; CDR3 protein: CASSSSGSYEQYF
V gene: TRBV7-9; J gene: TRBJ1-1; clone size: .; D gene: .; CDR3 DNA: TGTGCCAGCAGCCCCGGACGGTTGAACACTGAAGCTTTCTTT; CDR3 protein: CASSPGRLNTEAFF
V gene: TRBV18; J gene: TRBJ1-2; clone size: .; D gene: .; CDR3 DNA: TGTGCCAGCTCACCACCGACGGGTTGGTATGGCTACACCTTC; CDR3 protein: CASSPPTGWYGYTF
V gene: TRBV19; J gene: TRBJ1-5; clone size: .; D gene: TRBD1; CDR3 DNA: TGTGCCAGTAGTAACAGGGGAACCCGCGGAAGCAATCAGCCCCAGCATTTT; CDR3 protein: CASSNRGTRGSNQPQHF
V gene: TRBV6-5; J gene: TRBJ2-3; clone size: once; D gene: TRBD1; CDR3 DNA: TGTGCCAGCAGACCCGGGACAGAGAGCACAGATACGCAGTATTTT; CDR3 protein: CASRPGTESTDTQYF
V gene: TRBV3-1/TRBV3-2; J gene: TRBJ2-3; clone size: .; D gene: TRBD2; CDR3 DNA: TGTGCCAGCAGCCAACCCGGACTAGCGGGAGGGTTTGATACGCAGTATTTT; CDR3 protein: CASSQPGLAGGFDTQYF
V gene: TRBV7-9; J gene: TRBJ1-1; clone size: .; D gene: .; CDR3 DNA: TGTGCCAGCAGCCTAGGGGAGAACACTGAAGCTTTCTTT; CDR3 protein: CASSLGENTEAFF
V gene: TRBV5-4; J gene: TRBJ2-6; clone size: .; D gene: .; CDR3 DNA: TGTGCCAGCACCCAGCTTGGGGTTCGGGTTAGCTCTGGGGCCAACGTCCTGACTTTC; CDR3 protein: CASTQLGVRVSSGANVLTF